This TCR beta chain was captured in a study of blood T cell repertoires in COVID-19. Produced via immunoSEQ multiplex PCR; TCRdb's table is partial and in-frame only. The data show 320,000 or so clones, with approximately 84% seen just once and 1% held by the top ten. Trimming stripped 3 bases from V and 6 bases from J, with 17 bases between. Looked up from germline, CDR1 is KGHSH and CDR2 is LQKENI. CDR3 length: 15 residues. This chain joins TRBV18 and TRBJ1-1; tentative D call: TRBD1 (5 bases). The source of this sequence is a woman in her thirties who had recovered from COVID-19. Sequenced material: PBMCs or T cells enriched from blood (not recorded which). CDR3 in DNA: TGTGCCAGCTCACCTGTGGGGGGAGGGTTGGCTGAAGCTTTCTTT. It is translated as CASSPVGGGLAEAFF.